These T cell receptor beta chains were read from a single sample in a study of blood T cell repertoires in COVID-19. TCRdb keeps only in-frame clones here, not all; method: immunoSEQ multiplex PCR. The sample records 75,000 or so clones, approximately 78% being singletons. The source material was peripheral blood. These receptors were obtained from a woman between 70 and 85 years old with acute or convalescent COVID-19. The CDR3 runs from the conserved cysteine through the conserved F or W. D genes are given only for firm matches. A clone size is listed for some rows: how often the clone was seen (once, few, many), or a class if it is expanded.

V gene: TRBV9
J gene: TRBJ2-7
D gene: -
clone size: -
CDR3 protein: CASSVGRGSHEQYF
CDR3 DNA: TGTGCCAGCAGCGTAGGTCGGGGTTCCCACGAGCAGTACTTC

V gene: TRBV2
J gene: TRBJ2-3
D gene: -
clone size: -
CDR3 protein: CASRSVSTDTQYF
CDR3 DNA: TGTGCCAGCAGATCCGTTAGCACAGATACGCAGTATTTT

V gene: TRBV2
J gene: TRBJ2-5
D gene: -
clone size: -
CDR3 protein: CASTGRADQETQYF
CDR3 DNA: TGTGCCAGCACCGGAAGAGCGGACCAAGAGACCCAGTACTTC

V gene: TRBV27
J gene: TRBJ2-2
D gene: TRBD2
clone size: -
CDR3 protein: CASTRAGAFTGELFF
CDR3 DNA: TGTGCCAGCACCCGGGCGGGAGCGTTCACCGGGGAGCTGTTTTTT

V gene: TRBV27
J gene: TRBJ2-7
D gene: TRBD1
clone size: few
CDR3 protein: CASSTRQGARYEQYF
CDR3 DNA: TGTGCCAGCAGTACCCGACAGGGGGCGAGATACGAGCAGTACTTC

V gene: TRBV18
J gene: TRBJ2-1
D gene: TRBD2
clone size: -
CDR3 protein: CASSNPGLAGDNEQFF
CDR3 DNA: TGTGCCAGCTCAAACCCGGGACTAGCGGGAGACAATGAGCAGTTCTTC

V gene: TRBV28
J gene: TRBJ2-5
D gene: TRBD2
clone size: -
CDR3 protein: CASSSAGGVETQYF
CDR3 DNA: TGTGCCAGCAGTTCAGCGGGAGGGGTAGAGACCCAGTACTTC

V gene: TRBV12-3/TRBV12-4
J gene: TRBJ1-3
D gene: -
clone size: -
CDR3 protein: CASSLFPERTIYF
CDR3 DNA: TGTGCCAGCAGTTTATTTCCGGAGAGAACCATATATTTT

V gene: TRBV5-1
J gene: TRBJ2-1
D gene: -
clone size: -
CDR3 protein: CASSLIALISYNEQFF
CDR3 DNA: TGCGCCAGCAGCTTGATAGCGCTGATCTCCTACAATGAGCAGTTCTTC

V gene: TRBV10-3
J gene: TRBJ2-1
D gene: TRBD2
clone size: -
CDR3 protein: CAIRQLAGGNNEQFF
CDR3 DNA: TGTGCCATCCGTCAACTAGCGGGAGGAAACAATGAGCAGTTCTTC

V gene: TRBV7-2
J gene: TRBJ1-1
D gene: TRBD1
clone size: -
CDR3 protein: CASSSPGGHRGTFF
CDR3 DNA: TGTGCCAGCAGCTCGCCTGGGGGCCACAGGGGAACTTTCTTT

V gene: TRBV12-3/TRBV12-4
J gene: TRBJ2-1
D gene: -
clone size: -
CDR3 protein: CASSFNNEQFF
CDR3 DNA: TGTGCCAGCAGTTTTAACAATGAGCAGTTCTTC

V gene: TRBV10-1
J gene: TRBJ2-2
D gene: -
clone size: -
CDR3 protein: CASSSRDIIPMGELFF
CDR3 DNA: TGCGCCAGCAGTTCCCGGGACATCATCCCTATGGGGGAGCTGTTTTTT

V gene: TRBV5-1
J gene: TRBJ1-2
D gene: TRBD1
clone size: -
CDR3 protein: CASSLGTGGARGYTF
CDR3 DNA: TGCGCCAGCAGCTTGGGGACAGGGGGTGCCCGGGGCTACACCTTC

V gene: TRBV10-3
J gene: TRBJ2-3
D gene: TRBD2
clone size: -
CDR3 protein: CAISDWGGDTQYF
CDR3 DNA: TGTGCCATCAGTGATTGGGGGGGAGATACGCAGTATTTT

V gene: TRBV7-8
J gene: TRBJ2-7
D gene: TRBD2
clone size: -
CDR3 protein: CASSYPGGRQLYEQYF
CDR3 DNA: TGTGCCAGCAGCTACCCCGGCGGGAGACAGCTCTACGAGCAGTACTTC

V gene: TRBV20-1
J gene: TRBJ2-7
D gene: TRBD2
clone size: few
CDR3 protein: CSASLPKAGAYEQYF
CDR3 DNA: TGCAGTGCTAGTCTCCCGAAAGCGGGGGCCTACGAGCAGTACTTC

V gene: TRBV10-1
J gene: TRBJ2-1
D gene: TRBD2
clone size: -
CDR3 protein: CASSERREGPRSEQFF
CDR3 DNA: TGCGCCAGCAGTGAGCGGCGGGAGGGCCCTCGTAGTGAGCAGTTCTTC

V gene: TRBV7-9
J gene: TRBJ1-1
D gene: -
clone size: -
CDR3 protein: CASSRGNTEAFF
CDR3 DNA: TGTGCCAGCAGCCGCGGTAACACTGAAGCTTTCTTT

V gene: TRBV5-4
J gene: TRBJ2-7
D gene: TRBD1
clone size: -
CDR3 protein: CASSWDSTYEQYF
CDR3 DNA: TGTGCCAGCAGCTGGGACAGCACCTACGAGCAGTACTTC

V gene: TRBV19
J gene: TRBJ2-3
D gene: TRBD2
clone size: few
CDR3 protein: CASSILGTSGRDTQYF
CDR3 DNA: TGTGCCAGTAGTATACTTGGGACTAGCGGGAGAGATACGCAGTATTTT

V gene: TRBV4-2
J gene: TRBJ2-7
D gene: TRBD2
clone size: -
CDR3 protein: CASSQEIGLGGLAGGLSSYEQYF
CDR3 DNA: TGTGCCAGCAGCCAAGAGATCGGCTTGGGGGGGCTAGCGGGAGGTTTAAGCTCCTACGAGCAGTACTTC

V gene: TRBV6-5
J gene: TRBJ1-2
D gene: -
clone size: many
CDR3 protein: CASWQGYGYTF
CDR3 DNA: TGTGCCAGCTGGCAGGGGTATGGCTACACCTTC

V gene: TRBV6-5
J gene: TRBJ1-1
D gene: -
clone size: -
CDR3 protein: CASSAGARTEAFF
CDR3 DNA: TGTGCCAGCTCAGCGGGGGCGCGCACTGAAGCTTTCTTT

V gene: TRBV7-9
J gene: TRBJ1-4
D gene: TRBD1
clone size: -
CDR3 protein: CASSLLTGAEKLFF
CDR3 DNA: TGTGCCAGCAGTCTACTGACAGGGGCTGAAAAACTGTTTTTT

V gene: TRBV5-1
J gene: TRBJ2-7
D gene: -
clone size: -
CDR3 protein: CASTYEGRIDEQYF
CDR3 DNA: TGCGCCAGCACCTATGAGGGCCGTATAGACGAGCAGTACTTC

V gene: TRBV4-2
J gene: TRBJ2-2
D gene: TRBD2
clone size: few
CDR3 protein: CASSFRAGAHPGELFF
CDR3 DNA: TGTGCCAGCAGCTTTCGAGCGGGAGCACATCCCGGGGAGCTGTTTTTT

V gene: TRBV6-6
J gene: TRBJ1-5
D gene: -
clone size: -
CDR3 protein: CASSYLQTNQPQHF
CDR3 DNA: TGTGCCAGCAGTTACTTACAGACGAATCAGCCCCAGCATTTT

V gene: TRBV7-2
J gene: TRBJ2-1
D gene: TRBD2
clone size: -
CDR3 protein: CASSLLAGSYNEQFF
CDR3 DNA: TGTGCCAGCAGCTTACTAGCGGGCTCCTACAATGAGCAGTTCTTC

V gene: TRBV9
J gene: TRBJ1-3
D gene: -
clone size: -
CDR3 protein: CASSARQTSSGNTIYF
CDR3 DNA: TGTGCCAGCAGTGCCAGACAGACATCCTCTGGAAACACCATATATTTT

V gene: TRBV24-1
J gene: TRBJ1-2
D gene: TRBD1
clone size: -
CDR3 protein: CATSQGVYGYTF
CDR3 DNA: TGTGCCACCAGTCAGGGGGTCTATGGCTACACCTTC

V gene: TRBV6-6
J gene: TRBJ2-7
D gene: -
clone size: -
CDR3 protein: CASSYGGSYEQYF
CDR3 DNA: TGTGCCAGCAGTTACGGCGGCTCCTACGAGCAGTACTTC

V gene: TRBV18
J gene: TRBJ1-1
D gene: -
clone size: -
CDR3 protein: CASSPPGRAAEAFF
CDR3 DNA: TGTGCCAGCTCACCCCCGGGGAGGGCCGCTGAAGCTTTCTTT

V gene: TRBV5-8
J gene: TRBJ2-5
D gene: TRBD1
clone size: few
CDR3 protein: CASSTYRGLVVTQYF
CDR3 DNA: TGTGCCAGCAGCACCTACAGGGGGCTAGTCGTGACCCAGTACTTC

V gene: TRBV6-6
J gene: TRBJ1-5
D gene: TRBD1
clone size: -
CDR3 protein: CASSQDRGGQPQHF
CDR3 DNA: TGTGCCAGCAGCCAAGACAGGGGGGGTCAGCCCCAGCATTTT

V gene: TRBV19
J gene: TRBJ2-7
D gene: TRBD1
clone size: -
CDR3 protein: CASSRDRASEQYF
CDR3 DNA: TGTGCCAGTAGTAGGGACAGGGCGTCGGAGCAGTACTTC

V gene: TRBV3-1/TRBV3-2
J gene: TRBJ2-1
D gene: -
clone size: -
CDR3 protein: CASSQPPEQFF
CDR3 DNA: TGTGCCAGCAGCCAACCTCCTGAGCAGTTCTTC

V gene: TRBV6-2/TRBV6-3
J gene: TRBJ2-2
D gene: -
clone size: -
CDR3 protein: CASSYLLAGELFF
CDR3 DNA: TGTGCCAGCAGTTACCTATTGGCCGGGGAGCTGTTTTTT

V gene: TRBV24-1
J gene: TRBJ2-5
D gene: -
clone size: -
CDR3 protein: CATSEPREGETQYF
CDR3 DNA: TGTGCCACCAGTGAGCCGAGGGAAGGGGAGACCCAGTACTTC

V gene: TRBV5-1
J gene: TRBJ1-1
D gene: -
clone size: -
CDR3 protein: CASSLPGDQNTEAFF
CDR3 DNA: TGCGCCAGCAGCTTGCCGGGAGATCAGAACACTGAAGCTTTCTTT